What follows is one TCR beta chain and its context. This clonotype was counted ten times or more. No cognate antigen has been identified for it. No base quality information exists; no much larger clone differs at one position. This specimen belongs to a study of human T cells and chemical hapten exposure (dated by TCRdb to the early 2020s). Regarding the complete study: For sensitization, 2% DPC in acetone was applied to a 2 cm by 2 cm area of upper inner arm skin. In alopecia patients, the study followed how the peripheral blood TCR repertoire changed in vivo over primary and secondary sensitization to diphenylcyclopropenone (DPC), a hapten. Throughout the roughly 25-week study period, patients were also given weekly therapeutic DPC doses on the scalp. Blood samples were taken from patients before sensitization (week 0) and at 2, 6 and about 24 weeks after DPC sensitization. The patient cohort, mostly female, included alopecia areata with under or over 50% scalp involvement, alopecia totalis and alopecia universalis. Some 29 alopecia patients gave blood for TCR sequencing at one to four time points (pre-sensitization, 2, 6 and 24 weeks). Patch tests used Finn chambers with 0.01% DPC on the upper back, scored after 6 days by International Contact Dermatitis Research Group standards. Libraries were combined into a pool for sequencing, and differences in TCR yield between samples came mainly from small differences in library volumes within the pool.

General study outcomes and caveats: Expanded TCRs formed significantly more large CDR3 similarity clusters than pre-sensitization or healthy control sets, consistent with antigen-driven responses. DPC sensitization did not change how many TCRs were above 1 in 1000 frequency, and no evidence was found of alterations in global repertoire structure. Alopecia, a presumed autoimmune disease, was present in all patients, so the immune response of the patients might differ from that of healthy individuals. Patch test score correlated positively with the number of PT1 expanded TCRs, reaching significance at thresholds 8, 16 and 32 but not at 4. Repeated subsampling changed both the strength of the expansion versus patch-test correlation and the threshold at which that correlation became significant.

The library was made by RACE. Sequenced on a NextSeq 500. During library preparation, unique molecular identifiers were attached to individual cDNA molecules so that TCRs could be counted quantitatively and reproducibly. Each blood RNA sample was used to sequence both TCR alpha and TCR beta chains. On the authors' methods: The median number of TCRs per sample was roughly 100,000, ranging from roughly 23,224 to 690,600. V, J and CDR3 annotation of the TCR reads was performed with the Decombinator software suite. For PS versus PT1 abundance plots, all samples were subsampled to the same number of TCRs (28,000). Expanded TCRs were defined as absent before sensitization and observed at least eight times at the 2-week time point. Clones were called with MiXCR by TCRdb after fastp trimmed the public reads at Q25, and only in-frame beta chains were retained. For every CDR3 protein sequence, its rows merge into one entry that carries the most common genes and DNA. For this entry, the V and J calls and clone size follow TCRdb and not the study's own pipeline. The sample records 99,000 or so distinct CDR3 sequences, around 35% of which are singletons. The leading ten clones occupy roughly 2.6% of the sample.

V loses 1 base, J loses 3 bases, and the germline ends lie 5 bases apart. The CDR3 contains 13 residues, cysteine and phenylalanine counted. Only the CDR3 part of the read is kept: 39 bases, read in frame from the first base. Via the germline V gene, CDR1 is LGHNA and CDR2 YSLEER. Per the publication, the time point label means: patch test 3, about 24 weeks after DPC sensitization. The sample's treatment or condition label, decoded: therapeutic diphenylcyclopropenone sensitization with weekly scalp DPC. At each patch-test visit, blood was drawn before the patch test was applied. Eligible patients were aged 18 to 70, diagnosed with alopecia, deemed suitable for DPC therapy, and excluded if pregnant. Total RNA was isolated from unfractionated whole blood collected in Tempus Blood RNA tubes.

The sequence came from a man aged 40-50 years with alopecia areata. Some clones in this sample may be carry-over from other donors' samples. Specimen: whole blood, collected in connection with sensitization to the hapten diphenylcyclopropenone (DPC). This chain is built from TRBV4-3 and TRBJ2-3; a confident D gene designation cannot be given. The CDR3 loop reads CASSQALTDTQYF. Here is the DNA: TGCGCCAGCAGCCAAGCCTTAACAGATACGCAGTATTTT.